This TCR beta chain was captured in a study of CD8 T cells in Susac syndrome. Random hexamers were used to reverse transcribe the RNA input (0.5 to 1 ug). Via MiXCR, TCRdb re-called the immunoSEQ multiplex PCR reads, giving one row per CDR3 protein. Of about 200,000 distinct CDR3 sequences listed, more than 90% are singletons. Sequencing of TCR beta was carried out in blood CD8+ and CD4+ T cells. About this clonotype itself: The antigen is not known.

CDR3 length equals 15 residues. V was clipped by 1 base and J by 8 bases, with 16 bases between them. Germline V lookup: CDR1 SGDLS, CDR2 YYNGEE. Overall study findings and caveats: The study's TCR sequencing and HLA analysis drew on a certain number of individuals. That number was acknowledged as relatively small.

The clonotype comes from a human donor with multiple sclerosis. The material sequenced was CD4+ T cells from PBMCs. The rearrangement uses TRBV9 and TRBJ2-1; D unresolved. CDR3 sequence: CASSVLSNSGHEQFF. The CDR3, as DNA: TGTGCCAGCAGCGTACTGTCTAACTCCGGGCATGAGCAGTTCTTC.